A selection of T cell receptor beta chains follows, all from one sample in a study of blood T cells in healthy people across ages. From the 5' RACE reads, TCRdb called clonotypes with MiXCR, one entry per CDR3 protein. Of more than 650,000 distinct CDR3 sequences in the sample, 22% were seen once. The sample consisted of blood. The receptors stem from a man between 65 and 85 years old in good health. Each CDR3 is given with its conserved first and last residue. Fields, in order: CDR3 DNA, CDR3 protein, J gene, V gene, D gene, clone size. D genes are given only for firm matches. A row's size may be missing; if present it is once, few, many or a size class.

TGTGCCAGCAGTTACCGGGACCGAGTCTATGGCTACACCTTC	CASSYRDRVYGYTF	TRBJ1-2	TRBV6-5	NA	NA
TGCGCCAGCAGCGACGGTGCCATTCAGTACTTC	CASSDGAIQYF	TRBJ2-4	TRBV4-1	NA	NA
TGCGCCAGCAGCTTGTTTGCGGGGTCCTACGAGCAGTACTTC	CASSLFAGSYEQYF	TRBJ2-7	TRBV5-1	NA	few
TGTGCCAGCAGCTTAACAGGGATGCCGAACCAGCCCCAGCATTTT	CASSLTGMPNQPQHF	TRBJ1-5	TRBV7-9	NA	NA
TGTGCCAGCAGTACCGGGACACTCAACACTGAAGCTTTCTTT	CASSTGTLNTEAFF	TRBJ1-1	TRBV12-3/TRBV12-4	NA	few
TGTGCCAGCAGCGTAGATCCTAACTCCTACGAGCAGTACTTC	CASSVDPNSYEQYF	TRBJ2-7	TRBV9	NA	NA
TGCAGCGTTAAGGGCACCCAGGGTGAAAAACTGTTTTTT	CSVKGTQGEKLFF	TRBJ1-4	TRBV29-1	NA	NA
TGTGCCAGCAGTTTATATGGGATTAGGGACAGGGACGGTGAAGCTTTCTTT	CASSLYGIRDRDGEAFF	TRBJ1-1	TRBV12-3/TRBV12-4	TRBD1	NA
TGTGCCAGCAGTTCAACGACAGGGAACACTGAAGCTTTCTTT	CASSSTTGNTEAFF	TRBJ1-1	TRBV12-3/TRBV12-4	NA	few
TGCAGCGTTGCGGCTAGCGGGGGGCAAGAGCAGTACTTC	CSVAASGGQEQYF	TRBJ2-5	TRBV29-1	TRBD2	NA
TGTGCCAGCAGTTTCGCCTATCAGCCCCAGCATTTT	CASSFAYQPQHF	TRBJ1-5	TRBV12-3/TRBV12-4	NA	NA
TGTGCCAGCAGCCTGGGGACGTTCTATGGCTACACCTTC	CASSLGTFYGYTF	TRBJ1-2	TRBV9	NA	NA
TGTGCCAGCCGGCTAGGGGAGAACTATGGCTACACCTTC	CASRLGENYGYTF	TRBJ1-2	TRBV6-1	NA	few
TGTGCCTGGAGGGGGCAGACTTACAATGAGCAGTTCTTC	CAWRGQTYNEQFF	TRBJ2-1	TRBV30	NA	NA
TGTGCCAGCAGCCAGGCAATAAATGAGCAGTTCTTC	CASSQAINEQFF	TRBJ2-1	TRBV3-1	NA	medium-sized
TGTGCCAGCTCGTATGGGGTCGGACAGGGCGTGAATGAGCAGTTCTTC	CASSYGVGQGVNEQFF	TRBJ2-1	TRBV18	TRBD1	NA
TGCAGTGCTAGAGGTCGGGTTAACTATGGCTACACCTTC	CSARGRVNYGYTF	TRBJ1-2	TRBV20-1	NA	NA
TGCAGTGCTAGAAAAGTTGGGTCGATAATCACAGATACGCAGTATTTT	CSARKVGSIITDTQYF	TRBJ2-3	TRBV20-1	NA	NA
TGCAGTGCTACCCCCGGGCTGTGGGTACCCTCCTACGAGCAGTACTTC	CSATPGLWVPSYEQYF	TRBJ2-7	TRBV20-1	NA	NA
TGTGCCAGCAGCTTCACAACAGGGCTCCCTAATGAAAAACTGTTTTTT	CASSFTTGLPNEKLFF	TRBJ1-4	TRBV11-2	NA	few
TGTGCCAGCAGCGGAAAAGAGACCCAGTACTTC	CASSGKETQYF	TRBJ2-5	TRBV6-6	NA	few
TGTGCCAGCAGCTTAGCGTTGTCCACTGAAGCTTTCTTT	CASSLALSTEAFF	TRBJ1-1	TRBV7-6	NA	few
TGTGCCAGCAGCCAAAACAGGCGTTATACGCAGTATTTT	CASSQNRRYTQYF	TRBJ2-3	TRBV3-1	NA	NA
TGTGCCAGCAGTGTGACAGGGGGCACTAATGAAAAACTGTTTTTT	CASSVTGGTNEKLFF	TRBJ1-4	TRBV25-1	TRBD1	few
TGCGCCAGCAGCACATCCGGGACAGGGGGGATTAGCACAGATACGCAGTATTTT	CASSTSGTGGISTDTQYF	TRBJ2-3	TRBV5-1	TRBD1	few
TGCAGTGCTAGCGGGTATAGGACAGGGGTTTATAGCAATCAGCCCCAGCATTTT	CSASGYRTGVYSNQPQHF	TRBJ1-5	TRBV20-1	TRBD1	few
TGCGCCAGCAGCCTTACAGAGATCCAAGAGACCCAGTACTTC	CASSLTEIQETQYF	TRBJ2-5	TRBV4-1	NA	few
TGCGCCAGCAGCTTGGCCCCAATCGCGGGGGGGTTTAGCGAGCAGTACTTC	CASSLAPIAGGFSEQYF	TRBJ2-7	TRBV5-1	TRBD2	NA
TGTGCCAGCAGCCAAACAAGAACTAATGAAAAACTGTTTTTT	CASSQTRTNEKLFF	TRBJ1-4	TRBV3-1	NA	NA
TGCAGCGTTGAAGGCCGGCCTAGCACAGATACGCAGTATTTT	CSVEGRPSTDTQYF	TRBJ2-3	TRBV29-1	NA	NA
TGTGCCAGCAGCCAAGATAGAGCTAGCGGGGGGGTGAAGGAGACCCAGTACTTC	CASSQDRASGGVKETQYF	TRBJ2-5	TRBV4-2	TRBD2	few
TGTGCCAGCAGTTTTTCCGTCCTCAGGACCATAGGTGAGCAGTTCTTC	CASSFSVLRTIGEQFF	TRBJ2-1	TRBV12-3/TRBV12-4	NA	NA
TGCAGTGCTAGAGCTGGAGGCAAGGAAGCTTTCTTT	CSARAGGKEAFF	TRBJ1-1	TRBV20-1	NA	NA
TGTGCCAGCAGCTTACTGACAGGGAGTGAAGCTTTCTTT	CASSLLTGSEAFF	TRBJ1-1	TRBV7-9	TRBD1	NA
TGCGCCAGCAGCCAAGAAGGGGGCCGCCTTGGAAACACCATATATTTT	CASSQEGGRLGNTIYF	TRBJ1-3	TRBV4-1	TRBD1	few
TGTGCCAGCTCACCAGGGACAACATCTGAAGCTTTCTTT	CASSPGTTSEAFF	TRBJ1-1	TRBV18	NA	few
TGCGCCAGCAGTGAGACAAACAGGGCCTTTATGCACAATGAGCAGTTCTTC	CASSETNRAFMHNEQFF	TRBJ2-1	TRBV10-2	NA	few
TGCAGCGTTCGTCCCGTCCTAGGGTATGGCTACACCTTC	CSVRPVLGYGYTF	TRBJ1-2	TRBV29-1	NA	NA
TGTGCCAGCAGTTTGGGGCAGGTAGCGGGGTACAATGAGCAGTTCTTC	CASSLGQVAGYNEQFF	TRBJ2-1	TRBV12-3/TRBV12-4	TRBD2	NA
TGCGCCAGCGCTTCGGAAGGGCCCTACGAGCAGTACTTC	CASASEGPYEQYF	TRBJ2-7	TRBV5-1	NA	NA
TGTGCCAGCAGTGAAGGGCCAACAGGCGAAACCTCTGGAAACACCATATATTTT	CASSEGPTGETSGNTIYF	TRBJ1-3	TRBV25-1	NA	NA
TGCAGCGGGCACCGGCAGCTTAACTATGGCTACACCTTC	CSGHRQLNYGYTF	TRBJ1-2	TRBV20-1	NA	few
TGTGCCAGTAGACGATCCGGGACACCGACCTTGAACACTGAAGCTTTCTTT	CASRRSGTPTLNTEAFF	TRBJ1-1	TRBV19	NA	once
TGCGCCAGCAGCCAAGACGCAGCGGGAGTGCCCACAGATACGCAGTATTTT	CASSQDAAGVPTDTQYF	TRBJ2-3	TRBV4-1	TRBD2	NA
TGTGCCAGCAGCTTAACGGTGTGGGGAGGCGAAGAAAAACTGTTTTTT	CASSLTVWGGEEKLFF	TRBJ1-4	TRBV7-6	NA	NA
TGTGCCATCAGTCCGGGACTTAACACAGATACGCAGTATTTT	CAISPGLNTDTQYF	TRBJ2-3	TRBV10-3	NA	few
TGTGCCAGCGAAACAGGGCGGGGGGCTAACTATGGCTACACCTTC	CASETGRGANYGYTF	TRBJ1-2	TRBV12-3/TRBV12-4	NA	few
TGTGCCAGCAGCCCCCTGGGCCGGACGATCTACGCGCAGTACTTC	CASSPLGRTIYAQYF	TRBJ2-7	TRBV11-2	NA	few
TGTGCCAGCAGTTTTTCCGGCGGTGGAGAGACCCAGTACTTC	CASSFSGGGETQYF	TRBJ2-5	TRBV12-3/TRBV12-4	NA	many
TGTGCCACCAGTGATCCGGTACGGTACGAGCAGTACTTC	CATSDPVRYEQYF	TRBJ2-7	TRBV24-1	NA	few
TGCAGCGTTGAGTTGGGGGGCGAAAACACCATATATTTT	CSVELGGENTIYF	TRBJ1-3	TRBV29-1	NA	once
TGTGCCAGCAGCCCATCCACGGGGACAGGAGAAAGGGGCTATGGCTACACCTTC	CASSPSTGTGERGYGYTF	TRBJ1-2	TRBV7-2	TRBD1	NA
TGTGCCAGCAGCTCCCAGCCCAAGCTCGAAGCTTTCTTT	CASSSQPKLEAFF	TRBJ1-1	TRBV7-8	NA	NA
TGTGCCACCACCTCCCTAGGCTTGAGCTCCTACAATGAGCAGTTCTTC	CATTSLGLSSYNEQFF	TRBJ2-1	TRBV24-1	NA	few
TGTGCCAGCAGTTACCTGAGACTAGCGAAGGCGGGTGAGCAGTTCTTC	CASSYLRLAKAGEQFF	TRBJ2-1	TRBV6-5	TRBD2	NA
TGCAGCGTGAAGCACAGGTCGGGCACTGAAGCTTTCTTT	CSVKHRSGTEAFF	TRBJ1-1	TRBV29-1	NA	few
TGTGCCAGCAGTCTCCCGGGTGGCTACGAGCAGTACTTC	CASSLPGGYEQYF	TRBJ2-7	TRBV27	NA	many
TGTGCCAGCAGCCGAGGGACAGACTATAACCCCTACTATGGCTACACCTTC	CASSRGTDYNPYYGYTF	TRBJ1-2	TRBV6-5	TRBD1	NA
TGTGCCAGCTCACCCTACACAGGGGAAGAGACCCAGTACTTC	CASSPYTGEETQYF	TRBJ2-5	TRBV18	TRBD1	NA
NA	CTSSLYYCRGETGIPHYSNQPQHF	TRBJ1-5	TRBV5-1	NA	NA